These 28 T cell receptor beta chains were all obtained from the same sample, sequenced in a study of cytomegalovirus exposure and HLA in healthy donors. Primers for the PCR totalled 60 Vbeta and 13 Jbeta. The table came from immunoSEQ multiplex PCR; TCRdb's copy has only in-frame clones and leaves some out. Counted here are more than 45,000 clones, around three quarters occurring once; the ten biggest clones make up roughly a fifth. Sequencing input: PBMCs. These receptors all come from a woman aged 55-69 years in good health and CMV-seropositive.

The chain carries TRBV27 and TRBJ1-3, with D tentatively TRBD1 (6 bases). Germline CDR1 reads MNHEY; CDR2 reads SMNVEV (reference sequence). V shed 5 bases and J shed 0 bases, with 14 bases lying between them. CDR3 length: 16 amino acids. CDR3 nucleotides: TGTGCCAGCAGTCCGCGACAGGTTCTCTCTGGAAACACCATATATTTT. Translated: CASSPRQVLSGNTIYF.

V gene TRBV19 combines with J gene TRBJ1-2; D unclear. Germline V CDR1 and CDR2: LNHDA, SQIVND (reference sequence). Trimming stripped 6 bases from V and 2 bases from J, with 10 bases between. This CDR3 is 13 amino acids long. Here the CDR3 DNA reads TGTGCCAGTAGCCCGGTACGGAACTATGGCTACACCTTC. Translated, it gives CASSPVRNYGYTF.

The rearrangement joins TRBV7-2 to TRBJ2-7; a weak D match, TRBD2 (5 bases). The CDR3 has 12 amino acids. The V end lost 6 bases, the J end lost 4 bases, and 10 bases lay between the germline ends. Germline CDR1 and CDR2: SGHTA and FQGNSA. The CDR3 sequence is CASSNGVYEQYF. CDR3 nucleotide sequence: TGTGCCAGCAGTAACGGGGTGTACGAGCAGTACTTC.

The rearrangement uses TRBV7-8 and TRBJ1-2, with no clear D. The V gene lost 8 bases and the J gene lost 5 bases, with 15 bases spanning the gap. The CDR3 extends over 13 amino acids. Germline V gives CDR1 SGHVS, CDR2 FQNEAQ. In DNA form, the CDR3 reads TGTGCCAGCTCCTCCCGGGTAACATATGGCTACACCTTC. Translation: CASSSRVTYGYTF.

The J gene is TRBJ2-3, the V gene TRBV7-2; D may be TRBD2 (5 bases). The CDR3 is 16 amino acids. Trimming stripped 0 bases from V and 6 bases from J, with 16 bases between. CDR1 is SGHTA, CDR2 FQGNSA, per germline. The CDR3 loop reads CASSLARTPSRDTQYF. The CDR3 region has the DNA TGTGCCAGCAGCTTAGCACGGACTCCATCGAGGGATACGCAGTATTTT.

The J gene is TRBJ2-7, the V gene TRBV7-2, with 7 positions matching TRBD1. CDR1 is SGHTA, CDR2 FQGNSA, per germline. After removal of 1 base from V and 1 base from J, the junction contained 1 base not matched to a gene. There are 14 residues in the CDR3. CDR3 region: CASSLDRGSYEQYF. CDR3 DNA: TGTGCCAGCAGCTTAGACAGGGGATCCTACGAGCAGTACTTC.

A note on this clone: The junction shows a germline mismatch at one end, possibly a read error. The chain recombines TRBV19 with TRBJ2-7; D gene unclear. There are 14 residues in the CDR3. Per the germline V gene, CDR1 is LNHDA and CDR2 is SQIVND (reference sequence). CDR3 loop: CASSTLRPSHEQYF. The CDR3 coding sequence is TGTGCCAGTAGTACCCTGAGGCCCTCCCACGAGCAGTACTTC.

The CDR3 spells CASSPRAANYGYTF. The DNA of the CDR3 is TGTGCCAGCTCACCCCGTGCAGCTAACTATGGCTACACCTTC. The chain recombines TRBV18 with TRBJ1-2; D is unresolved. This CDR3 is 14 amino acids long. V dropped 3 bases and J dropped 0 bases, with 8 bases sitting between them. In germline, CDR1 is KGHSH, CDR2 LQKENI.

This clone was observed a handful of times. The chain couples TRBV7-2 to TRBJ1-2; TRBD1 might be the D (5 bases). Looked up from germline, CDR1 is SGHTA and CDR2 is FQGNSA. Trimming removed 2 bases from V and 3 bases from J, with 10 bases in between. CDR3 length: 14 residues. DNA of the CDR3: TGTGCCAGCAGCTTAAACGGGGGGGACTATGGCTACACCTTC. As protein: CASSLNGGDYGYTF.

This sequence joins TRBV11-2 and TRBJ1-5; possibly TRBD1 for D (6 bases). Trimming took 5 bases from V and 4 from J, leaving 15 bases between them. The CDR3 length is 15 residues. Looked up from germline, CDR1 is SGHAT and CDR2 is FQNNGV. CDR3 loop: CASSPGAQGNQPQHF. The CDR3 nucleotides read TGTGCCAGCAGCCCAGGCGCCCAGGGGAATCAGCCCCAGCATTTT.

In nucleotides, the CDR3 is TGCGCCAGCAGAGGGGGAGGGACAGGGGACTACGAGCAGTACTTC. Its protein product is CASRGGGTGDYEQYF. The genes are TRBV5-1 and TRBJ2-7; 10 bases map to TRBD1. Germline CDR1 and CDR2: SGHRS and YFSETQ. This CDR3 contains 15 residues. The trim removed 5 bases at V and 3 bases at J, leaving 8 bases unmatched. The variable domain in full, completed from reference TRBV5-1 and TRBJ2-7, reads KAGVTQTPRYLIKTRGQQVTLSCSPISGHRSVSWYQQTPGQGLQFLFEYFSETQRNKGNFPGRFSGRQFSNSRSEMNVSTLELGDSALYLCASRGGGTGDYEQYFGPGTRLTVT.

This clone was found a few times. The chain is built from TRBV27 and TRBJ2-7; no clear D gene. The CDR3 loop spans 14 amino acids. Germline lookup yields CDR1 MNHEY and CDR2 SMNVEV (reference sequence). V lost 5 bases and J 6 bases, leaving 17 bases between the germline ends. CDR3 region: CASSLLSTSSEQYF. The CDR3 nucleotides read TGTGCCAGCAGTCTTCTTTCCACATCGTCCGAGCAGTACTTC.

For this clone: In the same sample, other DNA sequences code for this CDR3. The CDR3 bases are TGTGCCAGCAGTACAGGGGGCCGTGGTGGCTACACCTTC. Translation: CASSTGGRGGYTF. This rearrangement joins TRBV28 to TRBJ1-2, with 9 nucleotides matching TRBD1. The V segment lost 5 bases and the J segment 7 bases; nucleotides outside the gene matches: 5. The germline gives CDR1 MDHEN, CDR2 SYDVKM. The CDR3 is made up of 13 amino acids.

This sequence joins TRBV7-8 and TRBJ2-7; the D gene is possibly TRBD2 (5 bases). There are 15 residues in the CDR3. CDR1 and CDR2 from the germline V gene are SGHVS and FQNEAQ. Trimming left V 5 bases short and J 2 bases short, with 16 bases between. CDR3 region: CASSPTLGDTYEQYF. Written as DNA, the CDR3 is TGTGCCAGCAGCCCAACTCTGGGAGACACCTACGAGCAGTACTTC.

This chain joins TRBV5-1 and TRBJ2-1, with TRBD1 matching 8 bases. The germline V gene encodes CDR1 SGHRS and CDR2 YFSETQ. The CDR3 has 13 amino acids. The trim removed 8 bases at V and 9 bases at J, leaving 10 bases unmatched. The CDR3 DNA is TGCGCCAGTAGACAGGGGTCCCTTAGTGAGCAGTTCTTC. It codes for CASRQGSLSEQFF.

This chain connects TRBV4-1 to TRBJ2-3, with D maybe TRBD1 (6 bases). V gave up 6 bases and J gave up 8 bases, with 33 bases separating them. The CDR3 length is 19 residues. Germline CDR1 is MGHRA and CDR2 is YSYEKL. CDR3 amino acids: CASSVGTPLSRTPPGTQYF. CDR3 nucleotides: TGCGCCAGCAGTGTCGGGACACCTTTAAGTCGGACTCCGCCCGGTACGCAGTATTTT.

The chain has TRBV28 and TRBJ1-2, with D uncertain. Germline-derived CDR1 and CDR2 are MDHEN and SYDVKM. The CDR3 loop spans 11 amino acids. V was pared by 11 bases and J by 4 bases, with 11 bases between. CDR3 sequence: CASEIGYGYTF. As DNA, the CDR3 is TGTGCCTCGGAGATTGGCTATGGCTACACCTTC.

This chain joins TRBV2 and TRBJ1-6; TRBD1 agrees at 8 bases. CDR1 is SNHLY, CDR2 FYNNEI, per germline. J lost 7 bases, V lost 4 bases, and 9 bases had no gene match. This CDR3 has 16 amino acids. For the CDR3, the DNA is TGTGCCAGCAGTGGACGACAGGGGTTCGGGAATTCACCCCTCCACTTT. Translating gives CASSGRQGFGNSPLHF.

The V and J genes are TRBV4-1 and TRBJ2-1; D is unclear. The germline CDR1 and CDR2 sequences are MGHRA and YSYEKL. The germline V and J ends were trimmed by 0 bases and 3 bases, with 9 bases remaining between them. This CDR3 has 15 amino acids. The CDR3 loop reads CASSQERLDYNEQFF. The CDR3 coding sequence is TGCGCCAGCAGCCAAGAACGGCTAGACTACAATGAGCAGTTCTTC.

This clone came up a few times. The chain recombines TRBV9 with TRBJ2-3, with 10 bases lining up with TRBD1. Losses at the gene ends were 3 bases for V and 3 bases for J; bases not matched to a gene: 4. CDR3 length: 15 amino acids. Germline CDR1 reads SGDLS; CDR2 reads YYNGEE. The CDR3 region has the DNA TGTGCCAGCAGCGCCAGGACAGGGGGGACAGATACGCAGTATTTT. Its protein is CASSARTGGTDTQYF. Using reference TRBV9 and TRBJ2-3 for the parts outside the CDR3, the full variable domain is DSGVTQTPKHLITATGQRVTLRCSPRSGDLSVYWYQQSLDQGLQFLIQYYNGEERAKGNILERFSAQQFPDLHSELNLSSLELGDSALYFCASSARTGGTDTQYFGPGTRLTVL.

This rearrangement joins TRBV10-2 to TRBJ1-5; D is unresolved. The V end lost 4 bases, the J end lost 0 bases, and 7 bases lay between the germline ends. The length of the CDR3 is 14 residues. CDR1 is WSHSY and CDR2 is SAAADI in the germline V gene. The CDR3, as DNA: TGCGCCAGCAGTGTGGCATATAGCAATCAGCCCCAGCATTTT. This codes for CASSVAYSNQPQHF.

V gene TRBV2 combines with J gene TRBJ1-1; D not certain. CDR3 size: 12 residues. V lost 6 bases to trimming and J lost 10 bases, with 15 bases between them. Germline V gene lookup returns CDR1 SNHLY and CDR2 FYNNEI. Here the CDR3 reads CASSGEWVGAFF. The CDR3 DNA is TGTGCCAGCAGCGGGGAATGGGTCGGAGCTTTCTTT. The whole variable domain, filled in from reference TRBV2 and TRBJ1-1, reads EPEVTQTPSHQVTQMGQEVILRCVPISNHLYFYWYRQILGQKVEFLVSFYNNEISEKSEIFDDQFSVERPDGSNFTLKIRSTKLEDSAMYFCASSGEWVGAFFGQGTRLTVV.

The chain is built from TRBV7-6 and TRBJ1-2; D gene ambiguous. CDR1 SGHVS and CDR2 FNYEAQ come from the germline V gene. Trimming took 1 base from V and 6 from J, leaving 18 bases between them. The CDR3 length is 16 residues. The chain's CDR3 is CASSLVEGGSGDGYTF. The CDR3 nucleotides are TGTGCCAGCAGCTTAGTAGAAGGAGGTTCCGGCGATGGCTACACCTTC.

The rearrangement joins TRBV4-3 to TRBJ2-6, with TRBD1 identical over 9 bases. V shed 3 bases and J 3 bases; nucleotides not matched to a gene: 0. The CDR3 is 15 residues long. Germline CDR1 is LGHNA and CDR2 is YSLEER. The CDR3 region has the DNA TGCGCCAGCAGCCAGGGACAGGGTGGGGCCAACGTCCTGACTTTC. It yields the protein CASSQGQGGANVLTF.

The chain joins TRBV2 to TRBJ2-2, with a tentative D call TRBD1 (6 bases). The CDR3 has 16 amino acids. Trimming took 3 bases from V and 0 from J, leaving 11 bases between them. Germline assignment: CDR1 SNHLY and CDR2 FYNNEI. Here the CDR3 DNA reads TGTGCCAGCAGTGAGAACAGGGCCCCGAACACCGGGGAGCTGTTTTTT. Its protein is CASSENRAPNTGELFF.

The CDR3 sequence: CATSRGESSNTEAFF. The CDR3 nucleotides are TGTGCCACCAGCAGAGGGGAGAGTTCTAACACTGAAGCTTTCTTT. The chain employs TRBV15 and TRBJ1-1; D remains ambiguous. This CDR3 comprises 15 residues. Germline CDR1 reads LNHNV; CDR2 reads YYDKDF (reference sequence). Trimming pared 1 base from V and 2 bases from J, leaving 11 bases between.

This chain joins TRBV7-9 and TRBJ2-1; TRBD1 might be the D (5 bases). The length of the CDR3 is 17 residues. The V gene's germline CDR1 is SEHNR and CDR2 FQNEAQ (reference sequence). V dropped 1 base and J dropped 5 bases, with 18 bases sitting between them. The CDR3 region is CASSLGLRADLDNEQFF. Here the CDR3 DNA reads TGTGCCAGCAGCTTAGGGCTCAGGGCAGATTTGGACAATGAGCAGTTCTTC.

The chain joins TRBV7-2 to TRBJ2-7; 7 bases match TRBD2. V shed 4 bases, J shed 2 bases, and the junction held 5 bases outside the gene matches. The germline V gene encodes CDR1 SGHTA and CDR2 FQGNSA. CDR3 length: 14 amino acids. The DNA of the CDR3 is TGTGCCAGCAGCTCGCGGGAGCGGGCCTACGAGCAGTACTTC. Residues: CASSSRERAYEQYF.